The T cell receptor (beta chain) described here comes from a study of blood T cell repertoires in COVID-19. The overall study: Samples came from the United States, Italy and Spain, spanning acute and convalescent COVID-19. The cDNA or gDNA used as material had been derived from T cells, B-cell-depleted T cells, or PBMCs.

The CDR3 runs to 14 residues. V gave up 1 base and J gave up 2 bases, with 9 bases separating them. Germline CDR1 is SGHVS and CDR2 is FNYEAQ. In the authors' methods: Estimated nucleated cell counts came from reference gene primer amplification. Sequencing used immunoSEQ multiplex PCR; TCRdb keeps in-frame clones, though not all of them. V and J calls plus clone size are reproduced from that table; the DNA served to infer D and trimming. Of 240,000 or so clones in the sample, approximately 83% were seen once. This receptor was taken from a woman aged 80 or over with acute or convalescent COVID-19. This sequence joins TRBV7-6 and TRBJ2-7; possibly TRBD2 for D (6 bases). Specimen: peripheral blood. CDR3 sequence (DNA): TGTGCCAGCAGCTTAGAGGAGGGGACCTACGAGCAGTACTTC. It encodes CASSLEEGTYEQYF.